The 30 T cell receptor beta chains in this list originate from one sample, sequenced in a study of T-cell reconstitution after alpha-beta-depleted transplantation in children (dated by TCRdb to about 2016). Library method: PCR. Data came from an Illumina HiSeq 2500. To normalize quantification of the TCRbeta repertoire, the TCR libraries were built with molecular barcoding that relied on unique molecular identifiers. TCRdb itself trimmed the public reads at Q25 with fastp, ran MiXCR and retained productive beta chains. Each CDR3 protein appears once, grouped with its most common genes and DNA. Present in this sample are 250,000 to 300,000 distinct CDR3 sequences, roughly 8.2% of which were seen just once. Jointly, the top ten make up approximately 8.6% of the sample. The sample's treatment or condition label, in plain terms: allogeneic hematopoietic cell transplantation with graft depleted of TCRalphabeta T cells and CD19 B cells.

For these TCRs, the target antigens are not known. Summary of the overall study and its limitations: Over the following months the frequencies of hyperexpanded clones went down, and after one year T-cell counts and TCRbeta diversity were mostly credited to newly produced T cells.

Material: peripheral blood, obtained 360 days after TCRalphabeta/CD19-depleted stem cell transplant. The origin of the receptors is a female patient younger than 10 who had a stem cell transplant for Fanconi anemia, so the T cells may come from the graft donor.

This clonotype was counted at least ten times. The J gene is TRBJ2-7, the V gene TRBV5-1; perhaps TRBD1 as D (8 bases). The germline gives CDR1 SGHRS, CDR2 YFSETQ. V lost 4 bases to trimming and J lost 2 bases, with 31 bases between them. This CDR3 region has 20 residues. Written as DNA, the CDR3 is TGCGCCAGCAGCCAATGGACAGGGCAGGGTAACGGGGGGCCTACCTACGAGCAGTACTTC. This encodes CASSQWTGQGNGGPTYEQYF.

This clonotype was counted only a few times. This chain uses TRBV28 with TRBJ2-3; the D is unclear. This CDR3 has 16 residues. Germline values: CDR1 MDHEN, CDR2 SYDVKM. The ends were cut back, 4 bases at V and 1 base at J, with 15 bases in the middle. The CDR3 region is CASSSSFGAGTDTQYF. The CDR3 region has the DNA TGTGCCAGCAGTTCCTCCTTTGGCGCGGGCACAGATACGCAGTATTTT.

The table lists this clonotype with many counts. The chain links TRBV5-1 to TRBJ2-5, with TRBD2 identical over 7 bases. Germline CDR1 and CDR2: SGHRS and YFSETQ. With 3 bases clipped from V and 2 bases from J, the junction kept 7 bases outside the gene matches. The CDR3 is made up of 15 amino acids. In nucleotides, the CDR3 is TGCGCCAGCAGCTCACTCCCGGGACTACAAGAGACCCAGTACTTC. Translation gives CASSSLPGLQETQYF.

This clonotype was recorded many times. V is TRBV12-3 or TRBV12-4 and J is TRBJ1-2, with D hard to call. The CDR3 has 12 amino acids. V lost 3 bases and J 4 bases, leaving 6 bases between the germline ends. In nucleotides, the CDR3 is TGTGCCAGCAGTTTCGGGAGCTATGGCTACACCTTC. It yields the protein CASSFGSYGYTF.

The table lists this clonotype with many counts. This rearrangement joins TRBV12-3 or TRBV12-4 to TRBJ1-2; maybe TRBD1 (5 bases). With 1 base removed from V and 4 bases from J, the gap between germline ends came to 13 bases. The CDR3 spans 15 residues. The DNA for the CDR3 is TGTGCCAGCAGTTTAGGGTCAGGGAAGATCTATGGCTACACCTTC. Protein: CASSLGSGKIYGYTF.

This clonotype was seen ten or more times. The chain has TRBV12-3 or TRBV12-4 and TRBJ2-3; D gene unclear. The CDR3 spans 13 residues. V was cut by 8 bases and J by 2 bases, with 11 bases left in between. The CDR3 protein is CASRYGDTDTQYF. The CDR3 DNA reads as TGTGCCAGCCGTTACGGTGACACAGATACGCAGTATTTT.

The chain links TRBV11-1 to TRBJ2-3; TRBD2 agrees at 9 bases. The CDR3 sequence is 17 residues long. Germline CDR1 is SGHAT and CDR2 is FQDESV (reference sequence). J lost 6 bases, V lost 1 base, and 11 bases had no gene match. CDR3 region: CASSLELGTSLLDTQYF. CDR3 nucleotide sequence: TGTGCCAGCAGCTTAGAATTGGGGACTAGCCTCCTGGATACGCAGTATTTT.

This clonotype is medium-sized by share. The genes are TRBV7-9 and TRBJ2-3, with 11 bases that match TRBD2. CDR3 size: 16 residues. V was pared by 5 bases and J by 0 bases, with 4 bases of the junction left unmatched. Germline V gene data show CDR1 as SEHNR and CDR2 as FQNEAQ (reference sequence). The DNA of the CDR3 is TGTGCCAGCAGCATGACTAGCGGGACGAGCACAGATACGCAGTATTTT. Residues: CASSMTSGTSTDTQYF.

This clonotype was seen many times. This rearrangement joins TRBV4-2 to TRBJ2-1; tentatively, D is TRBD1 or TRBD2 (6 bases each). Trimming cost V 1 base and J 3 bases, with 13 bases left between them. The V gene's germline CDR1 is LGHNA and CDR2 YNFKEQ. The CDR3 length is 16 residues. CDR3 sequence: CASSQGIGGNYNEQFF. In nucleotides, the CDR3 is TGTGCCAGCAGCCAAGGGATAGGGGGGAACTACAATGAGCAGTTCTTC.

Many counts were recorded for this clonotype. The chain is built from TRBV27 and TRBJ1-5, with D perhaps TRBD1 (5 bases). CDR3 length: 14 residues. V was shortened by 6 bases and J by 0 bases, with 9 bases between the two germline ends. Germline-derived CDR1 and CDR2 are MNHEY and SMNVEV (reference sequence). The CDR3 nucleotides are TGTGCCAGCAGCCCGGGGGATAGCAATCAGCCCCAGCATTTT. It translates to CASSPGDSNQPQHF.

The rearrangement uses TRBV5-1 and TRBJ2-3, with no clear D. With 3 bases removed from V and 5 bases from J, the gap between germline ends came to 10 bases. Germline V gene lookup returns CDR1 SGHRS and CDR2 YFSETQ. This CDR3 has 13 residues. CDR3 amino acids: CASSWTTEDTQYF. The CDR3 nucleotides are TGCGCCAGCAGCTGGACGACCGAAGATACGCAGTATTTT.

This clonotype appeared many times. The chain has TRBV12-3 or TRBV12-4 and TRBJ2-7, with TRBD2 matching over 10 bases. Losses at the gene ends were 5 bases for V and 5 bases for J; bases not matched to a gene: 6. This CDR3 comprises 14 residues. The CDR3 DNA reads TGTGCCAGCAGTCCAGCGGGGGGGCCGGACGAGCAGTACGTC. Translating gives CASSPAGGPDEQYV.

The table lists this clonotype with a few counts. This chain connects TRBV20-1 to TRBJ2-5; maybe TRBD2 (6 bases). The V end lost 1 base, the J end lost 5 bases, and 20 bases lay between the germline ends. The V gene's germline CDR1 is DFQATT and CDR2 SNEGSKA (reference sequence). The CDR3 is 16 residues long. The CDR3 protein is CSARGFSGGDRETQYF. The DNA for the CDR3 is TGCAGTGCTAGAGGGTTTAGCGGTGGGGATAGGGAGACCCAGTACTTC.

This clonotype was observed a few times. The V and J genes are TRBV2 and TRBJ1-2; D not certain. With 2 bases removed from V and 6 bases from J, the gap between germline ends came to 10 bases. Germline V CDR1 and CDR2: SNHLY, FYNNEI. The CDR3 contains 13 residues. The CDR3 DNA sequence: TGTGCCAGCAGTGAACAGACGATTCATGGCTACACCTTC. Translating gives CASSEQTIHGYTF. Full variable domain (outside the CDR3, taken from reference TRBV2 and TRBJ1-2): EPEVTQTPSHQVTQMGQEVILRCVPISNHLYFYWYRQILGQKVEFLVSFYNNEISEKSEIFDDQFSVERPDGSNFTLKIRSTKLEDSAMYFCASSEQTIHGYTFGSGTRLTVV.

This clonotype was detected ten times or more. This chain links TRBV5-1 with TRBJ1-5; D uncertain. This CDR3 spans 15 amino acids. Germline V gene sequence: CDR1 SGHRS, CDR2 YFSETQ. The V end lost 4 bases, the J end lost 7 bases, and 18 bases lay between the germline ends. This CDR3 reads CASSHGGGEDQPQHF. The DNA of the CDR3 is TGCGCCAGCAGCCATGGAGGCGGGGAGGACCAGCCCCAGCATTTT.

This sequence joins TRBV19 and TRBJ2-1; possible D gene TRBD2, 5 bases. Germline assignment: CDR1 LNHDA and CDR2 SQIVND (reference sequence). V was pared by 2 bases and J by 2 bases, with 7 bases between. The CDR3 runs 14 residues. In DNA, the CDR3 is TGTGCCAGTAGTATAAGACTAACCTACAATGAGCAGTTCTTC. Amino acids: CASSIRLTYNEQFF.

The chain recombines TRBV28 with TRBJ2-7; D may be TRBD2 (5 bases). Germline V gene sequence: CDR1 MDHEN, CDR2 SYDVKM. This CDR3 is 14 amino acids long. The V end lost 2 bases, the J end lost 2 bases, and 10 bases lay between the germline ends. The CDR3 sequence is CASSLPDGAYEQYF. CDR3 DNA sequence: TGTGCCAGCAGTTTACCGGACGGGGCCTACGAGCAGTACTTC. Variable domain in full (rest from reference TRBV28 and TRBJ2-7): DVKVTQSSRYLVKRTGEKVFLECVQDMDHENMFWYRQDPGLGLRLIYFSYDVKMKEKGDIPEGYSVSREKKERFSLILESASTNQTSMYLCASSLPDGAYEQYFGPGTRLTVT.

The sample holds many counts of this clonotype. This chain uses TRBV4-2 with TRBJ2-1; D possibly corresponds to TRBD2 (5 bases). Trimming left V 0 bases short and J 8 bases short, with 14 bases between. The CDR3 extends over 15 amino acids. CDR1 LGHNA and CDR2 YNFKEQ come from the germline V gene. The CDR3 nucleotides are TGTGCCAGCAGCCAAGATTTGCTAGCTTGGGATGAGCAGTTCTTC. Amino acid sequence: CASSQDLLAWDEQFF.

At least ten counts were recorded for this clonotype. This chain uses TRBV20-1 with TRBJ2-5; TRBD1 agrees at 8 bases. The CDR3 loop spans 13 amino acids. The germline gives CDR1 DFQATT, CDR2 SNEGSKA (reference sequence). Trimming took 6 bases from V and 3 from J; bases not matched to a gene: 6. The CDR3 DNA reads as TGCAGTGCGTATCAGGGGGCAAAAGAGACCCAGTACTTC. This codes for CSAYQGAKETQYF.

V usage is TRBV28 and J usage is TRBJ2-1, with TRBD2 identical over 8 bases. Germline CDR1 is MDHEN and CDR2 is SYDVKM. CDR3 length: 15 amino acids. The trim removed 4 bases at V and 5 bases at J, leaving 7 bases unmatched. In DNA, the CDR3 is TGTGCCAGCAGTTATGGGGGGACTAGTAACAATGAGCAGTTCTTC. It encodes CASSYGGTSNNEQFF.

There are many counts of this clonotype. The gene calls are TRBV4-1 and TRBJ1-5; D remains ambiguous. The CDR3 spans 15 residues. Trimming took 0 bases from V and 6 from J, leaving 12 bases between them. Per germline, CDR1 MGHRA and CDR2 YSYEKL. CDR3 DNA sequence: TGCGCCAGCAGCCAAGACGGTGTATCCTTTCAGCCCCAGCATTTT. Protein product: CASSQDGVSFQPQHF.

The sample holds many counts of this clonotype. The rearrangement uses TRBV12-3 or TRBV12-4 and TRBJ2-3, with D unclear. This CDR3 has 15 residues. V lost 3 bases and J lost 6, with 16 bases in between. Written as DNA, the CDR3 is TGTGCCAGCAGTTTTAAGGCTAGTTTTGGGGATACGCAGTATTTT. The encoded protein is CASSFKASFGDTQYF.

Ten or more counts support this clonotype. This chain links TRBV6-2 or TRBV6-3 with TRBJ2-7, with D possibly matching TRBD2 (5 bases). The CDR3 has 12 amino acids. Germline assignment: CDR1 MNHEY and CDR2 SVGEGT. Trimming took off 6 bases at V and 7 bases at J, with 13 bases between the two ends. CDR3 loop: CASSDSLEEQYF. CDR3 nucleotides: TGTGCCAGCAGCGACTCACTAGAGGAGCAGTACTTC.

The chain links TRBV6-1 to TRBJ1-3, with 7 bases that match TRBD1. The J segment lost 3 bases and the V segment lost 5 bases, leaving 7 bases of the junction unmatched. CDR1 and CDR2 (germline): MNHNS, SASEGT. The CDR3 has 15 residues. The CDR3 is CASSHMTGNGNTIYF. DNA of the CDR3: TGTGCCAGCAGTCATATGACAGGGAATGGAAACACCATATATTTT.

The table lists this clonotype with a few counts. J is TRBJ1-2 and V is TRBV30; tentatively, D is TRBD1 (6 bases). The germline V gene has CDR1 GTSNPN and CDR2 SVGIG (reference sequence). Deletions cut 4 bases from V and 8 bases from J, with 17 bases between. This CDR3 spans 13 amino acids. DNA for the CDR3: TGTGCCTGGATACATGGACAGCGCCTAGGCTACACCTTC. Translating it yields CAWIHGQRLGYTF.

A few counts support this clonotype. The genes are TRBV19 and TRBJ2-5, with TRBD2 identical over 10 bases. This CDR3 region has 16 residues. V lost 1 base and J lost 1; bases outside the gene matches: 3. CDR1 and CDR2 from the germline V gene are LNHDA and SQIVND (reference sequence). The CDR3 DNA sequence: TGTGCCAGTAGTATAGCTAGCGGGGGATTCCAAGAGACCCAGTACTTC. Translation: CASSIASGGFQETQYF. Drawing the rest from reference TRBV19 and TRBJ2-5, the complete variable domain is DGGITQSPKYLFRKEGQNVTLSCEQNLNHDAMYWYRQDPGQGLRLIYYSQIVNDFQKGDIAEGYSVSREKKESFPLTVTSAQKNPTAFYLCASSIASGGFQETQYFGPGTRLLVL.

This clonotype came up a few times. The rearrangement joins TRBV5-1 to TRBJ2-2; 9 bases line up with TRBD2. Germline V gives CDR1 SGHRS, CDR2 YFSETQ. J gave up 3 bases and V 1 base, and 7 bases lay outside the gene matches. The CDR3 is 17 amino acids. The CDR3 DNA is TGCGCCAGCAGCTTGCCCGAGCGGGGGGCCTACACCGGGGAGCTGTTTTTT. It encodes CASSLPERGAYTGELFF.

This clonotype was observed at least ten times. This sequence joins TRBV24-1 and TRBJ2-1; TRBD2 aligns across 9 bases. Trimming took 4 bases from V and 4 from J; bases not matched to a gene: 7. The CDR3 contains 16 residues. Germline V gene data show CDR1 as KGHDR and CDR2 as SFDVKD. The DNA of the CDR3 is TGTGCCACCAGTGACCCTAGCGGGGCGACGTACAATGAGCAGTTCTTC. It yields the protein CATSDPSGATYNEQFF.

The chain has TRBV20-1 and TRBJ1-5, with no clear D. This CDR3 contains 15 residues. Germline V gene sequence: CDR1 DFQATT, CDR2 SNEGSKA (reference sequence). V was clipped by 1 base and J by 0 bases, with 10 bases between them. The CDR3 loop reads CSARVQTHSNQPQHF. The CDR3 DNA follows: TGCAGTGCTAGAGTACAGACACATAGCAATCAGCCCCAGCATTTT.

This clonotype was picked up many times. The rearrangement joins TRBV2 to TRBJ2-7; 9 bases map to TRBD1. The CDR3 extends over 15 amino acids. V lost 3 bases, J lost 1 base, and 4 bases stayed unmatched. Germline V gene data show CDR1 as SNHLY and CDR2 as FYNNEI. In nucleotides, the CDR3 is TGTGCCAGCAGTGAGGGGACAGGGCTTTCCTACGAGCAGTACTTC. This sequence encodes CASSEGTGLSYEQYF.